A selection of T cell receptor beta chains follows, all from one sample in a study of cytomegalovirus exposure and HLA in healthy donors. Profiled with immunoSEQ multiplex PCR; TCRdb holds only in-frame clones, not every one. The table shows some 130,000 clones, with nearly 80% occurring only once. Sequenced sample: PBMCs. All receptors derive from a male donor in good health and CMV-seronegative. Each CDR3 is given without its conserved first and last residue. D genes are given only for firm matches.

V	J	D	CDR3
TRBV6-5	TRBJ2-2	.	ASSYGENTGELF
TRBV19	TRBJ1-1	.	ASSITGSEDTEAF
TRBV6-1	TRBJ1-2	.	ASSVGAGSGYGYT
TRBV7-2	TRBJ1-6	.	ASSLGHFQSPLH
TRBV9	TRBJ1-4	.	ASSPGYEKLF
TRBV28	TRBJ2-2	TRBD1	ASSPPTGLFFTGELF
TRBV5-1	TRBJ2-5	TRBD1	ASSLYAGGGETQY
TRBV6-5	TRBJ1-4	.	ASTKNGGGNEKLF
TRBV15	TRBJ1-2	TRBD1	ATSSTTGNGYT
TRBV5-6	TRBJ2-3	.	ASSTGLSTDTQY
TRBV19	TRBJ1-1	.	ASSPRGGTEAF
TRBV9	TRBJ1-4	TRBD1	ASSVAGTGDEKLF
TRBV27	TRBJ2-2	TRBD1	ASRVGTGTTGELF
TRBV2	TRBJ1-5	.	ASRDITGYNQPQH
TRBV6-1	TRBJ2-4	.	ASSAEVPGGIQY
TRBV7-2	TRBJ2-2	TRBD2	ASRRGGEAGELF
TRBV19	TRBJ1-1	.	ASSTGVSTEAF
TRBV6-1	TRBJ1-4	TRBD1	ASRARQGGNEKLF
TRBV2	TRBJ2-7	.	ASNKARAYEQY
TRBV5-1	TRBJ1-6	.	ASSQPDEAGSPLH
TRBV2	TRBJ2-1	.	ASSGGGSAYNEQF
TRBV7-3	TRBJ2-1	TRBD2	ASSLRAGGWNEQF
TRBV5-1	TRBJ1-2	TRBD1	ASRPTGGAGGYT
TRBV19	TRBJ2-7	TRBD2	ASRGTSGGTYEQY
TRBV6-5	TRBJ2-5	TRBD2	ASSNRLAGEETQY
TRBV7-3	TRBJ2-7	TRBD1	ASSRQGASDEQY
TRBV7-2	TRBJ2-3	.	ASSRTQLTRDTQY
TRBV19	TRBJ1-1	.	ASSRAPYTEAF
TRBV4-3	TRBJ2-7	TRBD2	ASSQGDSGGYEQY
TRBV5-6	TRBJ1-4	TRBD1	ASSWDRGNEKLF
TRBV5-6	TRBJ2-1	.	ASSLGSRDNEQF
TRBV2	TRBJ2-7	TRBD2	ASSFSGAGN
TRBV18	TRBJ1-4	TRBD1	ASSHRDRDKEKLF
TRBV6-5	TRBJ1-1	TRBD1	ASSYVYRDRLDEAF
TRBV29-1	TRBJ1-1	.	SVEEGGTEAF
TRBV10-1	TRBJ2-5	TRBD1	ASSDGQGLETQY
TRBV5-5	TRBJ2-7	.	ASSPRQGTSHEQY
TRBV5-4	TRBJ2-7	TRBD1	ASSLGTGGYEQY